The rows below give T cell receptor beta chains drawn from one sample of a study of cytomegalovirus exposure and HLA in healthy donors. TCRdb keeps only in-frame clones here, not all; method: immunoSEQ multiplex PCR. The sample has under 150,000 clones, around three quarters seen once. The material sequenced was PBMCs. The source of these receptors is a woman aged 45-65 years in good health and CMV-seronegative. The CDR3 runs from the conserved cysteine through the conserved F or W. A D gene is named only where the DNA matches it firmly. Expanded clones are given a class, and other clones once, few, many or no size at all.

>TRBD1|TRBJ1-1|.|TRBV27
TGTGCCAGCTTAGACAGGGTTGGCACTGAAGCTTTCTTT
CASLDRVGTEAFF
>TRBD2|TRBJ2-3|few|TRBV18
TGTGCCAGCTCACTTTCAGCGGGAGGCACAGATACGCAGTATTTT
CASSLSAGGTDTQYF
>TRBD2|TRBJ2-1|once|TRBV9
TGTGCCAGCAGCGGAGGACAACTCCTGGGAGGGGAGCAGTTCTTC
CASSGGQLLGGEQFF
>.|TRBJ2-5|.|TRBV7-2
TGTGCCAGCAGCTTAGCGGCCGAGGCCCAGTACTTC
CASSLAAEAQYF
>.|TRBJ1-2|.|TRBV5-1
TGCGCCAGCAGCTTTAGTACGGTCTATGGCTACACCTTC
CASSFSTVYGYTF
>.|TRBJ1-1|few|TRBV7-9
TGTGCCAGCAGCCCGACAGTGAACACTGAAGCTTTCTTT
CASSPTVNTEAFF
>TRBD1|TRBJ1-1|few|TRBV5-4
TGTGCCAGCAGCCCGGGACAGGGGAGGGCTGAAGCTTTCTTT
CASSPGQGRAEAFF
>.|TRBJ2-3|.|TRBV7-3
TGTGCCAGCAGCTTAAGCGGGCGCGATACGCAGTATTTT
CASSLSGRDTQYF
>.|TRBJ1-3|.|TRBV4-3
TGCGCCAGCAGCCAAGACCACGGCTCTGGAAACACCATATATTTT
CASSQDHGSGNTIYF
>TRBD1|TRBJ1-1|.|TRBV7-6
TGTGCCAGCAGCTTAGGGGGACAGGGGGCGGGTACTGAAGCTTTCTTT
CASSLGGQGAGTEAFF
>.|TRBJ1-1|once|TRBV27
TGTGCCAGCAGTTTACAGGGACTCCCTTCGGGTTCGAACACTGAAGCTTTCTTT
CASSLQGLPSGSNTEAFF
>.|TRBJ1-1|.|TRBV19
TGTGCCAGTAGTAGCCAGAAGAACACTGAAGCTTTCTTT
CASSSQKNTEAFF
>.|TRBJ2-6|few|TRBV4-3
TGCGCCAGCAGCCAAGATTGGGCAGAGTCGGTCCTGACTTTC
CASSQDWAESVLTF
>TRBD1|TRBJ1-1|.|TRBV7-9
TGTGCCAGCAGCTCGATCAAGATTGGGACAGCCGAGAACACTGAAGCTTTCTTT
CASSSIKIGTAENTEAFF
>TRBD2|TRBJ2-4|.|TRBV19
TGTGCCAGTTCAGGTGTCCTGGGACTAGCGGGAGCCCTGAGGTACTTC
CASSGVLGLAGALRYF
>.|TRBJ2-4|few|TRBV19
TGTGCCAGTAGCAGGGTACTAGCCAAAAACATTCAGTACTTC
CASSRVLAKNIQYF
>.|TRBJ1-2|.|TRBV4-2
TGTGCCAGCAGCCAAGACGGAGGTTACTATGGCTACACCTTC
CASSQDGGYYGYTF
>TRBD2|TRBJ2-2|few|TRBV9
TGTGCCAGCAGCGAGAGCGGGAGTTCATTCACCGGGGAGCTGTTTTTT
CASSESGSSFTGELFF
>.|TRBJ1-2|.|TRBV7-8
TGTGCCAGCAGCTTAAGTCAGGGTGGCTACACCTTC
CASSLSQGGYTF
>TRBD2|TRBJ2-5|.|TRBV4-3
TGCGCCAGCAGCCTAACAGCGGGAGCGGGTGAGACCCAGTACTTC
CASSLTAGAGETQYF
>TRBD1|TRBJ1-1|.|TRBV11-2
TGTGCCAGCAGCTCCAAGACAGGGTTGACTGAAGCTTTCTTT
CASSSKTGLTEAFF
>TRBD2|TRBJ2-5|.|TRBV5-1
TGCGCCAGCAGCTCAGATGGACTAGACCAAGAGACCCAGTACTTC
CASSSDGLDQETQYF
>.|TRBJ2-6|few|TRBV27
TGTGCCAGCAGTCTACAGGGTTATGGGGCCAACGTCCTGACTTTC
CASSLQGYGANVLTF
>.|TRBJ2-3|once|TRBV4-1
TGCGCCAGCAGCCAAACTAGCACAGATACGCAGTATTTT
CASSQTSTDTQYF